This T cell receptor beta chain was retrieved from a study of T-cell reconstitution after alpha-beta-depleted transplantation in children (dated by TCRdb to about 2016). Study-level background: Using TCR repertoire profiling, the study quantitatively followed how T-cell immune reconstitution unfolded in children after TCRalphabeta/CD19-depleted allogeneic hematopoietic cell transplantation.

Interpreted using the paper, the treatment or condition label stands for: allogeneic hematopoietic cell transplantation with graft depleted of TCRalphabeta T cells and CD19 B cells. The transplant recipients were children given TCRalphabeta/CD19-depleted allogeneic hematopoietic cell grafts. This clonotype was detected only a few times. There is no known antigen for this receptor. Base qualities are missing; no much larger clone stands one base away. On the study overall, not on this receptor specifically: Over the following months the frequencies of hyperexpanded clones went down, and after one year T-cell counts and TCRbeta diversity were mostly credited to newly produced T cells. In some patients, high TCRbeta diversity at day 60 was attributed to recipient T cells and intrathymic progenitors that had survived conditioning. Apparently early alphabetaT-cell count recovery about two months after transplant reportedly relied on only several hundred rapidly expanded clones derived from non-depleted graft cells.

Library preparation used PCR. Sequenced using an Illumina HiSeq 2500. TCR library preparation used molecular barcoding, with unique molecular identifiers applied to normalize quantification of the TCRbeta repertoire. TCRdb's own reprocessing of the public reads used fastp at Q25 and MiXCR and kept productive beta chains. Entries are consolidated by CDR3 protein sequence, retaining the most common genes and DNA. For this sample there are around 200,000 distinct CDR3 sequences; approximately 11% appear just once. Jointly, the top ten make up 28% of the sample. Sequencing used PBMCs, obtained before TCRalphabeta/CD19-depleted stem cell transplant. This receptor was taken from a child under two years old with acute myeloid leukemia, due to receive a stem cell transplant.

CDR3 reads: CSVDQGSQETQYF. Read as DNA, the sequence is TGCAGCGTTGATCAGGGTTCCCAAGAGACCCAGTACTTC. The chain is made from TRBV29-1 and TRBJ2-5; the D segment could be TRBD1, given 5 matching bases. The germline V gene yields SQVTM for CDR1 and ANQGSEA for CDR2. Its CDR3 holds 13 amino acids, cysteine through phenylalanine. The only DNA kept is the CDR3, 39 bases in frame from the first base. V was cut back by 3 bases and J by 1 base, leaving a gap of 9 bases between them.